The sequence of this T cell receptor (beta chain) was determined in a study of kidney transplant recipient with SARS-CoV-2 infection (dated by TCRdb to 2020 to 2022). This clonotype was picked up many times. Its recognized antigen is unknown. Base qualities are missing; no much larger clone stands one base away. The sample was run on an Illumina MiSeq. Profiling of the peripheral T cell repertoire targeted human TCRbeta genes. Processing in the source paper ran as follows. To account for variability over time, differences in clonotype abundance were tested using beta-binomial modelling. Expanded clonotypes were checked against the ImmuneCODE reference database of SARS-CoV-2-associated TCRs and mapped to regions of the viral genome. Additional repertoire analyses were carried out for TRBV gene usage, CDR3 length, CDR3 amino acid overlap between time points, clonotype abundance distributions and Jaccard similarity. The raw public reads went through TCRdb reprocessing: fastp at Q25, MiXCR clone calling, in-frame beta chains kept. Duplicate CDR3 protein sequences are folded into a single record with the most common DNA and genes. TCRdb, not the authors, supplied the V and J calls. Present in this sample are 200,000 to 300,000 distinct CDR3 sequences, 25% to 30% of which were seen just once. The ten largest clones take up under 7.5% of the sample.

The intended sense of this specimen's time point label: pre-pandemic baseline sample and day 111 after first positive SARS-CoV-2 test. The CDR3, cysteine through phenylalanine, is 14 amino acids long. The DNA shown is the 42-base CDR3, in frame from base 1. CDR1 and CDR2 are drawn from the germline V gene (reference sequence): MNHEY, SMNVEV. Trimming costs V 3 bases and J 4 bases, and their ends lie 12 bases apart. Sequencing used a blood sample, obtained at baseline and on day 111 from a kidney transplant recipient. The receptor chain draws on TRBV27 and TRBJ1-1, with the D gene not confidently named. The TCR was taken from a male patient aged 30 to 39 who had COVID-19 and was a kidney transplant recipient. Some T cells may derive from the graft donor when a transplant has been performed. The CDR3 protein sequence reads: CASSLGGPSTEAFF. The bases read TGTGCCAGCAGTTTGGGAGGGCCATCCACTGAAGCTTTCTTT.